The next 9 T cell receptor beta chains were all read from a single sample in a study of molecular identifiers for immune sequencing clone quantification. TCRdb called the PCR reads again in MiXCR, with one record for every CDR3 protein. The sample yields hundreds of thousands of distinct CDR3 sequences, approximately 24% seen once. Specimen: naive CD8+ T cells from blood, with Jurkat cell RNA spiked in. Stated subset: FACS-sorted CD8+CD4-CCR7+CD45RA+ naive T cells. The source of these receptors is a human donor in good health. Some libraries in this study had Jurkat cell RNA spiked in.

This clonotype has ten or more counts. J is TRBJ2-7 and V is TRBV6-5; TRBD1 matches at 7 bases. Per the germline V gene, CDR1 is MNHEY and CDR2 is SVGAGI. With 2 bases clipped from V and 4 bases from J, the junction kept 2 bases outside the gene matches. This CDR3 is built from 13 residues. In DNA, the CDR3 is TGTGCCAGCAGTTACGCGACAGGGTACGAGCAGTACTTC. Protein sequence: CASSYATGYEQYF.

The chain employs TRBV5-3 and TRBJ1-2, with TRBD1 matching over 10 bases. TRBV5-3 is treated as an ORF (open reading frame) with a function not yet certain. Trimming took 8 bases from V and 2 from J; bases not matched to a gene: 12. The CDR3 contains 16 residues. CDR3 sequence: CASSPGTGVGNYGYTF. The CDR3 region has the DNA TGTGCCAGCAGCCCCGGGACAGGGGTAGGGAACTATGGCTACACCTTC.

There are many counts of this clonotype. J is TRBJ2-7 and V is TRBV7-9; 8 nucleotides line up with TRBD2. The CDR3 totals 14 residues. With 5 bases clipped from V and 11 bases from J, the junction kept 14 bases outside the gene matches. Looked up from germline, CDR1 is SEHNR and CDR2 is FQNEAQ (reference sequence). As DNA, the CDR3 is TGTGCCAGCAGCCCCCGGGGGGGAAAACCGGTTGAGTACTTC. As protein: CASSPRGGKPVEYF.

The chain joins TRBV28 to TRBJ2-1; D gene uncertain. The CDR3 covers 17 residues. Germline V gives CDR1 MDHEN, CDR2 SYDVKM. V was shortened by 7 bases and J by 3 bases, with 22 bases between the two germline ends. Here the CDR3 reads CASNSLLSSSLYNEQFF. CDR3 DNA sequence: TGTGCCAGCAACAGTTTACTGTCCAGTTCCCTCTACAATGAGCAGTTCTTC.

This clonotype occurred once. A read error may explain this, as a much larger clone is one base away. Here the CDR3 DNA reads TGCAGCGTTGACCTTTCTACCGGGGAGCCGTTTTTT. Residues: CSVDLSTGEPFF. The V gene is TRBV29-1, the J gene TRBJ2-2; a possible D gene is TRBD2 (5 bases). In germline, CDR1 is SQVTM, CDR2 ANQGSEA. The CDR3 has 12 amino acids.

There are many counts of this clonotype. The rearrangement joins TRBV5-6 to TRBJ2-7, with D possibly matching TRBD1 (5 bases). The germline gives CDR1 SGHDT, CDR2 YYEEEE. V was cut by 3 bases and J by 4 bases, with 11 bases left in between. This CDR3 has 13 amino acids. The CDR3 DNA reads as TGTGCCAGCAGCTCCGGACACACATACGAGCAGTACTTC. Its translation: CASSSGHTYEQYF.

The chain is built from TRBV6-2 or TRBV6-3 and TRBJ2-5; D is undetermined. The germline CDR1 and CDR2 sequences are MNHEY and SVGEGT. CDR3 length equals 14 residues. Trimming removed 4 bases from V and 1 base from J, with 10 bases in between. CDR3 sequence reads: CASSCSTFQETQYF. Written as DNA, the CDR3 is TGTGCCAGCAGTTGCTCAACGTTCCAAGAGACCCAGTACTTC.

The CDR3 bases are TGCAGTGCTAGAATGTATAGCGGGGGGGCCTGGGAGGCCCAGTACTTC. Protein: CSARMYSGGAWEAQYF. This chain uses TRBV20-1 with TRBJ2-5; 11 bases fit TRBD2. V was clipped by 2 bases and J by 9 bases; unmatched bases: 14. The CDR3 runs 16 residues. Germline CDR1 DFQATT, CDR2 SNEGSKA (reference sequence).

This clonotype was counted between two and nine times. Possible read error: a much larger clone is one base away. The DNA of the CDR3 is TGCGCCAGCAGCCAAACAGGGGGCTCCTACGAGCAGTACTTC. Protein product: CASSQTGGSYEQYF. The V gene is TRBV4-3, the J gene TRBJ2-7; 8 positions agree with TRBD1. Germline V CDR1 and CDR2: LGHNA, YSLEER. Losses at the gene ends were 2 bases for V and 0 bases for J; bases not matched to a gene: 0. The CDR3 sequence is 14 residues long.